This T cell receptor (beta chain) was sequenced in a study of T cells in Graves' hyperthyroidism and ophthalmopathy. Those with hyperthyroidism were 18 to 65 years old, newly diagnosed, and ill for under 2 months. Not enrolled were patients with uncontrolled infection, other autoimmune disease, pregnancy or lactation. In making diagnoses, clinical symptoms, serum thyroxine and TRAb, thyroid ultrasound and orbital computed tomography were all used. This CDR3 comprises 13 residues. The germline CDR1 and CDR2 sequences are SGHKS and YYEKEE (reference sequence). The V end lost 2 bases, the J end lost 6 bases, and 12 bases lay between the germline ends. This clonotype was detected ten times or more. The antigen is not known. Study-level points and caveats: Ophthalmopathy got predicted by the model a median roughly six months before its onset.

Amplification yielded TCR beta CDR3 regions, with RNA transcripts as the source. First-round RT-PCR with HTBI primers amplified the TCR CDR3 region. TCRdb analysed the multiplex PCR reads with MiXCR anew, one entry per CDR3 protein. The sample yields 350,000 to 400,000 distinct CDR3 sequences, 15% seen once. This receptor was taken from a young woman with Graves' hyperthyroidism. The sequencing sample was made of blood. The chain couples TRBV5-5 to TRBJ2-7, with D tentatively TRBD1 or TRBD2 (5 bases each). This CDR3 reads CASSLGTSGEQYF. For the CDR3, the DNA is TGTGCCAGCAGCTTAGGGACCTCCGGCGAGCAGTACTTC.